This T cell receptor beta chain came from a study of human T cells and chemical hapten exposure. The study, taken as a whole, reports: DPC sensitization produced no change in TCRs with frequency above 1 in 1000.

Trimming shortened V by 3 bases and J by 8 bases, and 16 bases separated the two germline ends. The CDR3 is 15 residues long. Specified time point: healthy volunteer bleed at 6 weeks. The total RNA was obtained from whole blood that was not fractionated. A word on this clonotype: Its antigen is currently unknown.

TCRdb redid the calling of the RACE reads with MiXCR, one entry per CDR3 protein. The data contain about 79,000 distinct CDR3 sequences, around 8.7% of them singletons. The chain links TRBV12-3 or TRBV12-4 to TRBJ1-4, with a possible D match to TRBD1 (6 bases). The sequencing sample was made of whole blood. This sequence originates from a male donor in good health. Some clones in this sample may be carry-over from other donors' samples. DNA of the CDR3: TGTGCCAGCAGTTTCGGGGCCAGGGGTGGAGAAAAACTGTTTTTT. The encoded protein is CASSFGARGGEKLFF.